The present entry profiles one T cell receptor (beta chain) with its context. What it binds is not known. This sample was included in a study of spatial heterogeneity in lung cancer. Across the whole study: TCR and UMI combinations that were unique each appeared, on average, more than ten times in raw reads.

Notes on the study in general: In blood, ubiquitous expanded tumor TCRs appeared more at resection than follow-up.

CDR3 length: 13 residues. Germline CDR1 is SGHKS and CDR2 is YYEKEE (reference sequence). Trimming cost V 1 base and J 5 bases, with 8 bases left between them. Unique molecular identifiers tagged every individual TCR cDNA molecule. MiXCR, run by TCRdb on the 5' RACE reads, gives a single entry per CDR3 protein. The repertoire holds about 82,000 distinct CDR3 sequences, with about 12% as singletons. The sample's time point: sample taken at primary tumor resection. In each case, whole RNA from tumor, nontumor lung or frozen PBMC was sequenced unsorted. Donors were over 70 untreated early-stage non-small cell lung cancer patients.

The sequence was collected from a male donor with early-stage non-small cell lung cancer. The sample in question was PBMCs, obtained at surgery. The chain joins TRBV5-5 to TRBJ2-3; no clear D. The CDR3 loop is CASSLNPGDTQYF. CDR3 sequence (DNA): TGTGCCAGCAGCTTGAATCCAGGAGATACGCAGTATTTT.